This record concerns one TCR beta chain sequence. What it recognizes is unknown. The ends lost 2 bases at V and 8 bases at J; junction bases unmatched: 14. The CDR3 contains 17 residues. Germline V lookup: CDR1 PRHDT, CDR2 FYEKMQ (reference sequence). Sequencing was performed with immunoSEQ multiplex PCR; in TCRdb, only in-frame clones are kept and a portion is missing. The repertoire holds roughly 140,000 clones, 80% to 90% seen once, with roughly 7.7% in the top ten. The sample belongs to a study of cytomegalovirus exposure and HLA in healthy donors. Study-wide results and caveats: The study recorded 150 to 200 TCR beta chains that were cytomegalovirus-associated. In vitro data verified a few CMV-associated chains as specific for CMV antigens.

The chain has TRBV13 and TRBJ2-3; 9 nucleotides agree with TRBD2. The sequenced sample was PBMCs. The clonotype originates from a woman under 30 in good health and CMV-seropositive. The CDR3 DNA sequence: TGTGCCAGCAGCTTAACGTCCGGCCTAGCGGGGCCCGGTACGCAGTATTTT. It yields the protein CASSLTSGLAGPGTQYF.